Below, 14 T cell receptor beta chains from the same sample are listed, as sequenced in a study of shared clonotypes between healthy human individuals. The assay was immunoSEQ multiplex PCR, and TCRdb's table has in-frame clones only and misses some. The sample has about 1 million clones; around 76% are singletons. Sequencing was performed on memory CD4+ T cells sorted from blood. Subset of the sample: CD45RA-negative fraction. The origin of the receptors is a man aged 18-30 years in good health.

This chain connects TRBV5-3 to TRBJ2-7; 11 bases align to TRBD2. TRBV5-3 is an ORF, and what it does is uncertain. The CDR3 is 19 amino acids. V was clipped by 0 bases and J by 0 bases; unmatched bases: 11. The DNA for the CDR3 is TGTGCCAGAAGCTTGGAGGCAGGGATAACTAGCGGGGGCTCCTACGAGCAGTACTTC. Amino acids: CARSLEAGITSGGSYEQYF.

V is TRBV12-2 and J is TRBJ1-1; the table's D call of TRBD1 was not tested on the DNA. TRBV12-2 constitutes a pseudogene. The CDR3 contains 17 residues. CDR3 sequence (DNA): TGTGCAAGTCGCTCAGGATGCTGGACAGGAGGGAACACTGAAGCTTTCTTT. It yields the protein CASRSGCWTGGNTEAFF.

The chain employs TRBV5-5 and TRBJ1-4; TRBD1 might be the D (5 bases). Germline-derived CDR1 and CDR2 are SGHKS and YYEKEE (reference sequence). The CDR3 extends over 16 amino acids. The V end lost 2 bases, the J end lost 3 bases, and 14 bases lay between the germline ends. CDR3 residues: CASSFSAGTANEKLFF. The CDR3 DNA reads as TGTGCCAGCAGCTTCTCCGCCGGGACGGCTAATGAAAAACTGTTTTTT.

The chain joins TRBV2 to TRBJ1-1; maybe TRBD1 (5 bases). V was pared by 4 bases and J by 5 bases, with 14 bases between. Germline V gene sequence: CDR1 SNHLY, CDR2 FYNNEI. CDR3 length equals 14 residues. CDR3 DNA sequence: TGTGCCAGCAGTGGTGGGGCGGAAGGAACTGAAGCTTTCTTT. Its protein product is CASSGGAEGTEAFF. The variable domain in full, with the rest retrieved from reference TRBV2 and TRBJ1-1, is EPEVTQTPSHQVTQMGQEVILRCVPISNHLYFYWYRQILGQKVEFLVSFYNNEISEKSEIFDDQFSVERPDGSNFTLKIRSTKLEDSAMYFCASSGGAEGTEAFFGQGTRLTVV.

This chain connects TRBV5-1 to TRBJ1-4; D not resolved. The CDR3 contains 15 residues. Germline assignment: CDR1 SGHRS and CDR2 YFSETQ. V shed 0 bases and J shed 4 bases, with 10 bases lying between them. CDR3 DNA sequence: TGCGCCAGCAGCTTGGAAGGCCGGGGTAATGAAAAACTGTTTTTT. It encodes CASSLEGRGNEKLFF. The full variable domain, rest sourced from reference TRBV5-1 and TRBJ1-4, is KAGVTQTPRYLIKTRGQQVTLSCSPISGHRSVSWYQQTPGQGLQFLFEYFSETQRNKGNFPGRFSGRQFSNSRSEMNVSTLELGDSALYLCASSLEGRGNEKLFFGSGTQLSVL.

This sequence joins TRBV27 and TRBJ2-3; D perhaps matches TRBD2 (6 bases). Trimming stripped 3 bases from V and 0 bases from J, with 13 bases between. This CDR3 contains 16 residues. The germline gives CDR1 MNHEY, CDR2 SMNVEV (reference sequence). The CDR3 protein is CASSLGDSKSTDTQYF. In nucleotides, the CDR3 is TGTGCCAGCAGTTTGGGGGACTCAAAGAGCACAGATACGCAGTATTTT.

This chain uses TRBV30 with TRBJ2-1; 8 positions match TRBD2. Trimming removed 6 bases from V and 4 bases from J; junction bases left unmatched: 2. CDR1 is GTSNPN, CDR2 SVGIG, per germline (reference sequence). The CDR3 has 12 amino acids. CDR3 in DNA: TGTGCCTGCTTAGCGGGGTACAATGAGCAGTTCTTC. Amino acids: CACLAGYNEQFF.

V and J are TRBV28 and TRBJ1-4, with D unresolved. V was pared by 6 bases and J by 3 bases, with 14 bases between. Per the germline V gene, CDR1 is MDHEN and CDR2 is SYDVKM. The CDR3 consists of 15 residues. In DNA form, the CDR3 reads TGTGCCAGCAGCGAGGGCGGACGATCTAATGAAAAACTGTTTTTT. It encodes CASSEGGRSNEKLFF. Together with reference TRBV28 and TRBJ1-4, the CDR3 gives the full variable domain: DVKVTQSSRYLVKRTGEKVFLECVQDMDHENMFWYRQDPGLGLRLIYFSYDVKMKEKGDIPEGYSVSREKKERFSLILESASTNQTSMYLCASSEGGRSNEKLFFGSGTQLSVL.

The chain combines TRBV7-2 with TRBJ1-5, with TRBD1 matching 7 bases. Germline CDR1 reads SGHTA; CDR2 reads FQGNSA. This CDR3 comprises 15 residues. J gave up 2 bases and V 1 base, and 2 bases lay outside the gene matches. CDR3 nucleotides: TGTGCCAGCAGCTTAGAGGGGGCGCGCAATCAGCCCCAGCATTTT. Its translation is CASSLEGARNQPQHF.

The V call is TRBV7-8, the J call TRBJ2-5; D is ambiguous. Between the trimmed V and J ends, which lost 8 bases and 5 bases, there was a span of 9 bases. This CDR3 is built from 11 residues. Germline loops: CDR1 SGHVS, CDR2 FQNEAQ. The CDR3 loop is CASSQQETQYF. The CDR3 DNA sequence: TGTGCCAGCTCCCAGCAGGAGACCCAGTACTTC.

The V and J genes are TRBV28 and TRBJ1-6, with 7 bases matching TRBD1. The V gene end was trimmed by 7 bases and the J gene end by 9 bases; junction bases not matched to a gene: 18. Germline V lookup: CDR1 MDHEN, CDR2 SYDVKM. The CDR3 is 17 amino acids. CDR3 in amino acids: CASTLGGMTGISSPLHF. The CDR3 bases are TGTGCCAGCACTCTTGGGGGGATGACAGGGATAAGTTCACCCCTCCACTTT.

CDR3 loop: CASSLESDFNYGYTF. The CDR3 DNA reads TGTGCCAGCAGCTTGGAGTCAGATTTTAACTATGGCTACACCTTC. V and J are TRBV5-5 and TRBJ1-2; no reliable D call. CDR1 SGHKS and CDR2 YYEKEE come from the germline V gene (reference sequence). The germline V and J ends were trimmed by 0 bases and 1 base, with 10 bases remaining between them. The length of the CDR3 is 15 residues.

The rearrangement uses TRBV6-1 and TRBJ2-1, with D tentatively TRBD1 (6 bases). The V and J ends lost 4 bases and 2 bases respectively, with 15 bases between them. The V gene's germline CDR1 is MNHNS and CDR2 SASEGT. This CDR3 contains 16 residues. CDR3 nucleotides: TGTGCCAGCAGTGGCTTGGCCGGGACAACCTACAATGAGCAGTTCTTC. The encoded protein is CASSGLAGTTYNEQFF.

As for this clone: No conserved phenylalanine or tryptophan ends this CDR3, so it is likely a read error. It is unclear where the CDR3 begins or ends on the DNA, so no DNA is shown, and the CDR3 is as TCRdb lists it. The chain couples TRBV21-1 to TRBJ2-7; the D call in the table, TRBD2, was not verified against the DNA. TRBV21-1 is labeled a pseudogene. The CDR3 is 12 amino acids in total, end residues counted. CDR3: CASSKFRLAGEI.